Presented here are 20 T cell receptor beta chains from one specimen sequenced in a study of identical twins. Via MiXCR, TCRdb re-called the 5' RACE reads, giving one row per CDR3 protein. The sample holds 650,000 to 750,000 distinct CDR3 sequences; 21% are singletons and the top ten take about 4.5%. Separately, the same data were catalogued under a study of T cells expressing NK-cell markers.

Sequenced sample: PBMCs. All receptors derive from a young woman in good health.

The CDR3 loop is CSARATGTADQPQHF. CDR3 nucleotides: TGCAGTGCTAGAGCTACCGGGACGGCGGATCAGCCCCAGCATTTT. The rearrangement joins TRBV20-1 to TRBJ1-5; possible D gene TRBD1, 5 bases. Germline CDR1 reads DFQATT; CDR2 reads SNEGSKA (reference sequence). The CDR3 spans 15 residues. V lost 1 base to trimming and J lost 5 bases, with 15 bases between them.

V is TRBV20-1 and J is TRBJ1-5; TRBD1 is a possible D gene (5 bases). With 0 bases removed from V and 5 bases from J, the gap between germline ends came to 14 bases. In germline, CDR1 is DFQATT, CDR2 SNEGSKA (reference sequence). This CDR3 spans 15 amino acids. The CDR3 protein is CSAREVKAGHQPQHF. CDR3 nucleotide sequence: TGCAGTGCTAGAGAAGTTAAGGCAGGGCATCAGCCCCAGCATTTT.

This sequence joins TRBV25-1 and TRBJ2-3; D is unresolved. Germline CDR1 MGHDK, CDR2 SYGVNS. The CDR3 has 11 residues. Trimming pared 5 bases from V and 4 bases from J, leaving 4 bases between. CDR3 loop: CASSTSDTQYF. The CDR3 DNA follows: TGTGCCAGCAGTACTTCAGATACGCAGTATTTT. The variable domain in full, completed from reference TRBV25-1 and TRBJ2-3, reads EADIYQTPRYLVIGTGKKITLECSQTMGHDKMYWYQQDPGMELHLIHYSYGVNSTEKGDLSSESTVSRIRTEHFPLTLESARPSHTSQYLCASSTSDTQYFGPGTRLTVL.

This clonotype has only a few counts. The chain has TRBV6-5 and TRBJ2-3; 8 positions agree with TRBD2. The CDR3 spans 19 residues. The germline V gene encodes CDR1 MNHEY and CDR2 SVGAGI. V gave up 0 bases and J gave up 3 bases; unmatched junction bases: 14. This chain's CDR3 is CASSYSWSPGGLKTDTQYF. The CDR3 DNA follows: TGTGCCAGCAGTTACTCGTGGTCCCCGGGGGGGCTGAAGACAGATACGCAGTATTTT.

In its sample, this clonotype was seen a few times. The rearrangement uses TRBV12-3 or TRBV12-4 and TRBJ2-2, with D possibly being TRBD1 or TRBD2 (5 bases each). V was cut by 6 bases and J by 5 bases, with 10 bases left in between. This CDR3 is built from 13 residues. The CDR3, as DNA: TGTGCCAGCAGGCTTGAGGGGACCGGGGAGCTGTTTTTT. This gives the protein CASRLEGTGELFF.

The J gene is TRBJ2-1, the V gene TRBV20-1; 11 positions agree with TRBD2. Germline V gene lookup returns CDR1 DFQATT and CDR2 SNEGSKA (reference sequence). This CDR3 is built from 14 residues. CDR3 in DNA: TGCAGCCAGACCCGACTAGCGGGGTACAATGAGCAGTTCTTC. This gives the protein CSQTRLAGYNEQFF.

This chain uses TRBV7-9 with TRBJ1-1; D gene ambiguous. This CDR3 region has 9 residues. Trimming took 8 bases from V and 4 from J, leaving 2 bases between them. Germline CDR1 SEHNR, CDR2 FQNEAQ (reference sequence). This CDR3 reads CASPTEAFF. Written as DNA, the CDR3 is TGTGCCAGCCCCACTGAAGCTTTCTTT. The variable domain in full, with the rest retrieved from reference TRBV7-9 and TRBJ1-1, is DTGVSQNPRHKITKRGQNVTFRCDPISEHNRLYWYRQTLGQGPEFLTYFQNEAQLEKSRLLSDRFSAERPKGSFSTLEIQRTEQGDSAMYLCASPTEAFFGQGTRLTVV.

This clonotype was counted a few times. The CDR3 is CASSPRGTRDNEQFF. The CDR3 DNA follows: TGCGCCAGCAGCCCGCGAGGGACTAGAGACAATGAGCAGTTCTTC. This chain connects TRBV4-3 to TRBJ2-1, with TRBD2 matching 8 bases. V was pared by 4 bases and J by 5 bases, with 7 bases of the junction left unmatched. CDR1 is LGHNA, CDR2 YSLEER, per germline. This CDR3 spans 15 amino acids.

This chain joins TRBV9 and TRBJ2-7; 10 nucleotides line up with TRBD2. The germline CDR1 and CDR2 sequences are SGDLS and YYNGEE. Trimming cost V 0 bases and J 7 bases; bases outside gene matches: 13. This CDR3 is 17 amino acids long. The DNA of the CDR3 is TGTGCCAGCAGCGTAGATGGGCTAGCGGGAGTTTCAGGAGAGCAGTACTTC. This codes for CASSVDGLAGVSGEQYF.

This clonotype was found a few times. The chain couples TRBV20-1 to TRBJ1-2; D perhaps matches TRBD1 (5 bases). This CDR3 spans 13 amino acids. Trimming removed 1 base from V and 1 base from J, with 7 bases in between. Germline V gene sequence: CDR1 DFQATT, CDR2 SNEGSKA (reference sequence). This CDR3 reads CSARGGGNYGYTF. Written as DNA, the CDR3 is TGCAGTGCTAGAGGCGGGGGTAACTATGGCTACACCTTC.

The chain has TRBV7-2 and TRBJ2-1; 10 nucleotides agree with TRBD2. The CDR3 is 16 amino acids. V lost 2 bases to trimming and J lost 7 bases; unmatched junction nucleotides: 8. Germline CDR1 is SGHTA and CDR2 is FQGNSA. The CDR3 loop is CASSLQVPSGRNEQFF. CDR3 DNA: TGTGCCAGCAGCTTACAAGTTCCTAGCGGGAGAAATGAGCAGTTCTTC. Full variable domain (outside the CDR3, taken from reference TRBV7-2 and TRBJ2-1): GAGVSQSPSNKVTEKGKDVELRCDPISGHTALYWYRQSLGQGLEFLIYFQGNSAPDKSGLPSDRFSAERTGGSVSTLTIQRTQQEDSAVYLCASSLQVPSGRNEQFFGPGTRLTVL.

This clonotype was seen more than once but under ten times. The chain couples TRBV20-1 to TRBJ1-5, with D possibly matching TRBD1 (6 bases). Germline CDR1 reads DFQATT; CDR2 reads SNEGSKA (reference sequence). The ends were cut back, 3 bases at V and 4 bases at J, with 16 bases in the middle. This CDR3 contains 15 residues. The CDR3 loop is CSASWGAGKNQPQHF. As DNA, the CDR3 is TGCAGTGCTAGTTGGGGGGCAGGAAAGAATCAGCCCCAGCATTTT.

In this sample, this clonotype turned up many times. This sequence joins TRBV12-3 or TRBV12-4 and TRBJ2-1; 11 nucleotides match TRBD1. V was pared by 6 bases and J by 6 bases, with 7 bases of the junction left unmatched. The CDR3 totals 15 residues. In nucleotides, the CDR3 is TGTGCCAGCAGCCCGCCCGGGACAGGGGGCAATGAGCAGTTCTTC. It specifies CASSPPGTGGNEQFF.

The chain links TRBV4-3 to TRBJ2-3; D may be TRBD1 (6 bases). Germline V lookup: CDR1 LGHNA, CDR2 YSLEER. This CDR3 comprises 16 residues. Trimming cost V 3 bases and J 2 bases, with 15 bases left between them. This CDR3 is CASSQRWGLNTDTQYF. For the CDR3, the DNA is TGCGCCAGCAGCCAGAGGTGGGGGCTCAACACAGATACGCAGTATTTT.

The J gene is TRBJ1-2, the V gene TRBV29-1; D unresolved. The length of the CDR3 is 12 residues. Per germline, CDR1 SQVTM and CDR2 ANQGSEA. CDR3 residues: CLVGGVKYGYTF. The CDR3 DNA reads as TGCCTAGTAGGAGGAGTGAAGTATGGCTACACCTTC.

This clonotype came up a few times. The V and J genes are TRBV7-2 and TRBJ2-1; D is undetermined. The V end was cut by 5 bases, the J end by 6 bases, with 17 bases between. The CDR3 has 15 residues. From germline, CDR1 is SGHTA and CDR2 FQGNSA. This chain's CDR3 is CASSPVFSRVNEQFF. The CDR3 nucleotides read TGTGCCAGCAGCCCTGTCTTTTCCCGAGTCAATGAGCAGTTCTTC.

This clonotype was recorded only once. The genes are TRBV12-2 and TRBJ2-2; the table calls TRBD1, which could not be checked here. TRBV12-2 is a pseudogene segment. The CDR3 has 16 residues. The CDR3 loop is CASRPRPGWITGELFF. CDR3 DNA: TGTGCAAGTCGCCCTCGCCCCGGTTGGATAACCGGGGAGCTGTTTTTT.

The chain couples TRBV15 to TRBJ1-3; TRBD1 agrees at 7 bases. Germline CDR1 is LNHNV and CDR2 is YYDKDF (reference sequence). This CDR3 has 15 residues. The V segment lost 0 bases and the J segment 4 bases; nucleotides outside the gene matches: 3. In DNA, the CDR3 is TGTGCCACCAGCAGAGATGTGACAGGGGGAAACACCATATATTTT. Translated: CATSRDVTGGNTIYF.

This clonotype has just a few counts. V gene TRBV9 combines with J gene TRBJ2-1; perhaps TRBD2 as D (5 bases). This CDR3 is 15 amino acids long. Germline V gene sequence: CDR1 SGDLS, CDR2 YYNGEE. V was pared by 0 bases and J by 4 bases, with 11 bases between. CDR3 region: CASSVAAAGYNEQFF. The CDR3 DNA is TGTGCCAGCAGCGTAGCAGCGGCCGGATACAATGAGCAGTTCTTC. The variable domain in full, completed from reference TRBV9 and TRBJ2-1, reads DSGVTQTPKHLITATGQRVTLRCSPRSGDLSVYWYQQSLDQGLQFLIQYYNGEERAKGNILERFSAQQFPDLHSELNLSSLELGDSALYFCASSVAAAGYNEQFFGPGTRLTVL.

This clonotype was detected a few times. The chain uses TRBV24-1 and TRBJ2-5, with D unclear. The CDR3 runs to 13 residues. The ends were cut back, 5 bases at V and 3 bases at J, with 9 bases in the middle. Germline loops: CDR1 KGHDR, CDR2 SFDVKD. The CDR3 loop reads CATSAADEETQYF. DNA of the CDR3: TGTGCCACCAGTGCCGCAGACGAAGAGACCCAGTACTTC.